This TCR beta chain was sequenced in a study of glioma-infiltrating T cells. This clonotype has at least ten counts. The iRepertoire nested amplicon-rescue multiplex PCR amplified TCR alpha and beta CDR3s from RNA. TCRdb re-analysed the multiplex PCR reads in MiXCR, keeping a single row per CDR3 protein. Counted here are roughly 350,000 distinct CDR3 sequences, approximately 42% occurring once; the ten biggest clones make up around 11%. The V gene's germline CDR1 is MNHEY and CDR2 SVGAGI. The length of the CDR3 is 13 residues. V lost 4 bases and J lost 2, with 9 bases in between. The gene calls are TRBV6-5 and TRBJ2-7; a possible D gene is TRBD1 (5 bases). This sequence originates from a human donor with low-grade glioma or glioblastoma, undergoing nonglioma brain surgery, or in good health (not recorded which). The sample consisted of glioma tissue, nonneoplastic brain tissue, or PBMCs (not recorded which). The CDR3 DNA reads as TGTGCCAGCAGTTCCTCGACAGCCTACGAGCAGTACTTC. Protein: CASSSSTAYEQYF.